This T cell receptor (beta chain) was identified during a study of cytomegalovirus exposure and HLA in healthy donors. Primers for the PCR totalled 60 Vbeta and 13 Jbeta. Using immunoSEQ multiplex PCR, the repertoire was profiled, and TCRdb retains in-frame clones only, with some absent. The sample consists of 95,000 to 110,000 clones, more than 75% of them appearing once. Findings of the study overall: Sequences of the TCR beta chain were said to predict the HLA-A and HLA-B alleles of most subjects accurately.

This clone was detected a few times. Its specificity is unknown. This CDR3 has 15 residues. The germline V gene has CDR1 KGHSH and CDR2 LQKENI. Trimming left V 2 bases short and J 10 bases short, with 18 bases between. The genes are TRBV18 and TRBJ2-1, with TRBD2 as a possible D gene (6 bases). This TCR derives from a woman between 18 and 29 years old in good health and CMV-seropositive. The sample consisted of PBMCs. The DNA of the CDR3 is TGTGCCAGCTCACCAGTGCGGGGCAGTCCAGGGGAGCAGTTCTTC. Translating it yields CASSPVRGSPGEQFF. Filled out from reference TRBV18 and TRBJ2-1, the complete variable domain reads NAGVMQNPRHLVRRRGQEARLRCSPMKGHSHVYWYRQLPEEGLKFMVYLQKENIIDESGMPKERFSAEFPKEGPSILRIQQVVRGDSAAYFCASSPVRGSPGEQFFGPGTRLTVL.